One T cell receptor (beta chain) is described in this entry. The CDR3 consists of 13 residues. The germline V gene has CDR1 MNHEY and CDR2 SVGAGI. Germline trimming cut 4 bases from V and 7 bases from J; bases unmatched to any gene: 3. The data stem from a study of technical replicates of blood from several donors. Clones were sequenced by immunoSEQ multiplex PCR, and TCRdb holds only the in-frame ones, with some missing. The sample records fewer than 45,000 clones, about 96% being singletons. The source material was T cells isolated from PBMCs. This chain links TRBV6-5 with TRBJ2-7, with 11 bases lining up with TRBD2. This clonotype was sampled from a human donor in good health. This CDR3 reads CASSSGLAEEQYF. The CDR3 DNA follows: TGTGCCAGCAGTTCGGGACTAGCGGAGGAGCAGTACTTC.